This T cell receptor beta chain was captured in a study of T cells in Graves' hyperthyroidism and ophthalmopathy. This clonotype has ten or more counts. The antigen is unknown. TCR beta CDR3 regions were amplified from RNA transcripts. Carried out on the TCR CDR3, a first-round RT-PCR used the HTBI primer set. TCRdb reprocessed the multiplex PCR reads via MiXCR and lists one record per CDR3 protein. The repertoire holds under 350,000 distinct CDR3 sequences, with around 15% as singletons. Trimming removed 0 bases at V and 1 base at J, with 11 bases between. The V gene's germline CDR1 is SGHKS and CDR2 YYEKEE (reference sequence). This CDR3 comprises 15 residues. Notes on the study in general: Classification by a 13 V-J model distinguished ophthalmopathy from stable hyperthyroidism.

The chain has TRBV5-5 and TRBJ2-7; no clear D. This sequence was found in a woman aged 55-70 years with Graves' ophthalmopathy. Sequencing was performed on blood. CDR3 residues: CASSLVPSPSYEQYF. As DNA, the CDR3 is TGTGCCAGCAGCTTGGTTCCCTCACCTTCCTACGAGCAGTACTTC.